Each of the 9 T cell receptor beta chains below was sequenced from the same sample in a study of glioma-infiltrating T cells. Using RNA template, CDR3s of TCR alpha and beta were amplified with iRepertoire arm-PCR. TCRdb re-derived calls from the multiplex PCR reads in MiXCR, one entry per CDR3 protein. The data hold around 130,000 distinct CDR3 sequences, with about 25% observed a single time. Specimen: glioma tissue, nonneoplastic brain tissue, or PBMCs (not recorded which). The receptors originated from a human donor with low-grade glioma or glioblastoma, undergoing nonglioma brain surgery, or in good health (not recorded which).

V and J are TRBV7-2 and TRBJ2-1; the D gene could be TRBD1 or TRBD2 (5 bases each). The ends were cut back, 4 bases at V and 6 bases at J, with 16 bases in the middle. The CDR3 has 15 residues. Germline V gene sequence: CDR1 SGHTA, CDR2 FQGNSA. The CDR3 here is CASSSAAWGFNEQFF. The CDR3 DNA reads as TGTGCCAGCAGCTCAGCGGCGTGGGGGTTCAATGAGCAGTTCTTC. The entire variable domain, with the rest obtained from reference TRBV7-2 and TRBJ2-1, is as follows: GAGVSQSPSNKVTEKGKDVELRCDPISGHTALYWYRQSLGQGLEFLIYFQGNSAPDKSGLPSDRFSAERTGGSVSTLTIQRTQQEDSAVYLCASSSAAWGFNEQFFGPGTRLTVL.

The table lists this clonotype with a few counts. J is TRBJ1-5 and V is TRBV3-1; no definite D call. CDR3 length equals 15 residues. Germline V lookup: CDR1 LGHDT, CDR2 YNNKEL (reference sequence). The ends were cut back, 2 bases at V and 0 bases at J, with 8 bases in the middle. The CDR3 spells CASSQNSLSNQPQHF. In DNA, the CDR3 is TGTGCCAGCAGCCAAAATAGCCTTAGCAATCAGCCCCAGCATTTT.

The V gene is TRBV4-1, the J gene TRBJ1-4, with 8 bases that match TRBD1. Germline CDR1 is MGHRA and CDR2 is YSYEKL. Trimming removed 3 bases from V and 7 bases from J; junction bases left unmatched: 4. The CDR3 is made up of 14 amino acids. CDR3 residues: CASSQPDRAEKLFF. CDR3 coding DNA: TGCGCCAGCAGCCAGCCGGACAGGGCTGAAAAACTGTTTTTT.

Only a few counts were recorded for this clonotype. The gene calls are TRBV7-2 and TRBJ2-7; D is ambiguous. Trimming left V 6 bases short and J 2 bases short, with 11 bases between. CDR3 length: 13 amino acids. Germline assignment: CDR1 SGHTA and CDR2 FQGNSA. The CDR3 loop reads CASSWGETYEQYV. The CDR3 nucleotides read TGTGCCAGCAGTTGGGGTGAGACCTACGAGCAGTACGTC.

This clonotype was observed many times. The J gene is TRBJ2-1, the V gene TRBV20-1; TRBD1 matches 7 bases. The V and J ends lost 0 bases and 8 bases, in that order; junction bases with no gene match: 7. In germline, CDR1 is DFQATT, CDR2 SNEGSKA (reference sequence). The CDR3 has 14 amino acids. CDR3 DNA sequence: TGCAGTGCTAGAGAGGCCAGGGGGACCTATGAGCAGTTCTTC. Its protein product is CSAREARGTYEQFF.

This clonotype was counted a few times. The CDR3 loop is CASRRGGREETQYF. CDR3 nucleotides: TGTGCCAGCCGGCGGGGGGGCCGCGAAGAGACCCAGTACTTC. The rearrangement joins TRBV6-1 to TRBJ2-5; 9 bases match TRBD2. Germline trimming cut 8 bases from V and 3 bases from J; bases unmatched to any gene: 7. The CDR3 consists of 14 residues. CDR1 and CDR2 (germline): MNHNS, SASEGT.

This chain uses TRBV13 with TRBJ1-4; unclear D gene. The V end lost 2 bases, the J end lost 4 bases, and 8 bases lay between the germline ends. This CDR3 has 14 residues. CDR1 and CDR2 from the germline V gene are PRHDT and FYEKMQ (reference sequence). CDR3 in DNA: TGTGCCAGCAGCTTACAGACCTATAATGAAAAACTGTTTTTT. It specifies CASSLQTYNEKLFF.

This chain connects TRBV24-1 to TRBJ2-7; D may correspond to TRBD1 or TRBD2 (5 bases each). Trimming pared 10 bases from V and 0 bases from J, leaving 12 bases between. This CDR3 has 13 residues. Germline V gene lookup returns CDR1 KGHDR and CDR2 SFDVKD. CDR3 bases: TGTGCCACAAGGGACGTGAGCTCCTACGAGCAGTACGTC. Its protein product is CATRDVSSYEQYV.

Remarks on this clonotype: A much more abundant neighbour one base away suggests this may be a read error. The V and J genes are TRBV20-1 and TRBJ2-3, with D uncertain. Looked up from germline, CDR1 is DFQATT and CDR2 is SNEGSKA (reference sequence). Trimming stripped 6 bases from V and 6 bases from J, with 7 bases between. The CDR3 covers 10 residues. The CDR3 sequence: CSAIGDTQYF. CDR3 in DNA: TGCAGTGCGATCGGGGATACGCAGTATTTT.